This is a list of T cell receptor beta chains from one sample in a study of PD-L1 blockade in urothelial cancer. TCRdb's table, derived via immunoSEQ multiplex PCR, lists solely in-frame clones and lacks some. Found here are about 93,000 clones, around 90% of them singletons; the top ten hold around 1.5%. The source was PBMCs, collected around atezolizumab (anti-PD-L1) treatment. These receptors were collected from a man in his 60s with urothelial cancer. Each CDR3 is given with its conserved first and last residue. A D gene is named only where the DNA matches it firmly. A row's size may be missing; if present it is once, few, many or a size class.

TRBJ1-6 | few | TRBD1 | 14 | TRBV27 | TGTGCCAGCAGTATGAGACAGGGGGCTTCACCCCTCCACTTT | CASSMRQGASPLHF
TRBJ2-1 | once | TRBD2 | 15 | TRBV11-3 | TGTGCCAGCAGCCCTAGGAGTCTAGCGGGAGATGAGCAGTTCTTC | CASSPRSLAGDEQFF
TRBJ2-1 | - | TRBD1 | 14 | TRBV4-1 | TGCGCCAGCAGCCAGAGACAGGGAGAGTATGAGCAGTTCTTC | CASSQRQGEYEQFF
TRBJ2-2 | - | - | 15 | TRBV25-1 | TGTGCCAGCAGTGAACCGGGACAGAACACCGGGGAGCTGTTTTTT | CASSEPGQNTGELFF
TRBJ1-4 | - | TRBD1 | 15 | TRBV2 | TGTGCCAGCAGAAACCAGGGACAGTCCAGTGAAAAACTGTTTTTT | CASRNQGQSSEKLFF
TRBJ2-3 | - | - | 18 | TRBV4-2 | TGTACCAGCAGCCACCCTCAAGGGCTGGGGGGGGCGGCAGATACGCAGTATTTT | CTSSHPQGLGGAADTQYF
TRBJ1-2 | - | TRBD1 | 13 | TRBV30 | TGTGCCGAAAGGGACAGAAGCAACTATGGCTACACCTTC | CAERDRSNYGYTF
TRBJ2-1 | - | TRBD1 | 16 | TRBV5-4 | TGTGCCAGCAGACGCGCAGGGTCCGGGACAGACAATGAGCAGTTCTTC | CASRRAGSGTDNEQFF
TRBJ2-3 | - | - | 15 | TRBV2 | TGTGCCAGCAGGGGAACTAGTTCCCCGGGAGATACGCAGTATTTT | CASRGTSSPGDTQYF
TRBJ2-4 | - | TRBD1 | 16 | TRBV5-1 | TGCGCCAGCAGCTTGGGGACAGGGGGCGACAAAAACATTCAGTACTTC | CASSLGTGGDKNIQYF
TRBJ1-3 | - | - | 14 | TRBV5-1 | TGCGCCAGCAGCTTGGAGGGGACTGGAAACACCATATATTTT | CASSLEGTGNTIYF
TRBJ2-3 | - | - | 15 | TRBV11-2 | TGTGCCAGCAGCTTAGAAGTGATGACCGGGGTTACGCAGTATTTT | CASSLEVMTGVTQYF
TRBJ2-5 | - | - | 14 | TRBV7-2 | TGTGCCAGCAGCTCCCGGGATTATCAAGAGACCCAGTACTTC | CASSSRDYQETQYF
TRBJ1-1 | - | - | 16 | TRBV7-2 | TGTGCCAGCAGCTTATTCGTTCGCACCCCGGGCACTGAAGCTTTCTTT | CASSLFVRTPGTEAFF
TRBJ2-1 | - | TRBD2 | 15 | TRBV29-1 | TGCAGCGTTGAGACTAGCGGGAGATCCTACAATGAGCAGTTCTTC | CSVETSGRSYNEQFF
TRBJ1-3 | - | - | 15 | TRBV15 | TGTGCCACCAGCAGAGACCGGGGGGCTGGAAACACCATATATTTT | CATSRDRGAGNTIYF
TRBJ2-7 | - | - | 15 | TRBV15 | TGTGCCACCAGCAGAGTGTCGTGGCAGGGGAACGAGCAGTACTTC | CATSRVSWQGNEQYF
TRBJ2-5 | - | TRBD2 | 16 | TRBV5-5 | TGTGCCAGCAGCAACCTACCGGGAGGTCGGGGGGAGACCCAGTACTTC | CASSNLPGGRGETQYF
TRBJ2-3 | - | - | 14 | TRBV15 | TGTGCCACCAGCAGAACGAGAGGGATAGATACGCAGTATTTT | CATSRTRGIDTQYF
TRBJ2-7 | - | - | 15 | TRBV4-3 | TGCGCCAGCAGCCAAGAGCTTCGCAGGGGCTACGAGCAGTACTTC | CASSQELRRGYEQYF
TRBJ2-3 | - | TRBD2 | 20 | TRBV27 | TGTGCCAGCAGTAGAGAGGGGCCCTACCCGCTAGCGGGAGCAACAGATACGCAGTATTTT | CASSREGPYPLAGATDTQYF
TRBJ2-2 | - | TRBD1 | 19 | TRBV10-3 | TGTGCCATCTCCCGGCCGGGACAGGGAGCCGGGGGGAACACCGGGGAGCTGTTTTTT | CAISRPGQGAGGNTGELFF
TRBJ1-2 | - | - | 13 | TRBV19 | TGTGCCAGTAGTATAGTAGCGGGGGATGGCTACACCTTC | CASSIVAGDGYTF
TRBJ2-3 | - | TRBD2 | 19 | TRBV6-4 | TGTGCCAGCAGTGACTCGAGTCGGCAGCGGGGGGCCAGCACAGATACGCAGTATTTT | CASSDSSRQRGASTDTQYF
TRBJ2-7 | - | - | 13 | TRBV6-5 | TGTGCCAGCAGTGACGGGTCTTCCTACGAGCAGTACTTC | CASSDGSSYEQYF
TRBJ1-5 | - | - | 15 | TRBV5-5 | TGTGCCAGCAGCTTGGGTCCCAATAGCAATCAGCCCCAGCATTTT | CASSLGPNSNQPQHF
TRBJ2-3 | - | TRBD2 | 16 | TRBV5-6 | TGTGCCAGCAGCAAGCGGACTAGCAGCATCACAGATACGCAGTATTTT | CASSKRTSSITDTQYF
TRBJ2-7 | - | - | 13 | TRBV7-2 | TGTGCCAGCAGCTTAGCGTCGGGTAACGAGCAGTACTTC | CASSLASGNEQYF
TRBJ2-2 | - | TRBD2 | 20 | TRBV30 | TGTGCCTGGGGACCCCCGGGACTAGCTTACTCCACCCATTACACCGGGGAGCTGTTTTTT | CAWGPPGLAYSTHYTGELFF
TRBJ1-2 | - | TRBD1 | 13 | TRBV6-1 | TGTGCCAGCAGTGAACTGGAAGGGGGCGGCTACACCTTC | CASSELEGGGYTF
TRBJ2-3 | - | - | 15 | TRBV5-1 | TGCGCCAGCAGCTTGGTGGGAGAGCCCACAGATACGCAGTATTTT | CASSLVGEPTDTQYF
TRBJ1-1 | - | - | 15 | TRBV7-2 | TGTGCCAGCAGCTTAGGCGGGGTTTGGGACACTGAAGCTTTCTTT | CASSLGGVWDTEAFF
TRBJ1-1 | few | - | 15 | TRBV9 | TGTGCCAGCAGCGTATTGACAGGTTCGAACACTGAAGCTTTCTTT | CASSVLTGSNTEAFF
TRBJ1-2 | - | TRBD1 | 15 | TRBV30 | TGTGCCTGGAGTGGCAAGGGGACAGAATCCTATGGCTACACCTTC | CAWSGKGTESYGYTF
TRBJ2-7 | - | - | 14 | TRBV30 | TGTGCCTGGAATACCAAGACAGTCTCCTACGAGCAGTACTTC | CAWNTKTVSYEQYF
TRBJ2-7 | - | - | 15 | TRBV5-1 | TGCGCCAGCAGCTTCCACTCGGGACTCACCTACGAGCAGTACTTC | CASSFHSGLTYEQYF
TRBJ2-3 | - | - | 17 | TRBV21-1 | TGTGCCAGCAGTACCAATACGGGGAAAAATAGGACAGATACGCAGTATTTT | CASSTNTGKNRTDTQYF
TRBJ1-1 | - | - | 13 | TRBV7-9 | TGTGCCAGCAGCTACACCACGAACACTGAAGCTTTCTTT | CASSYTTNTEAFF
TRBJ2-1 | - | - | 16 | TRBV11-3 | TGTGCCAGCAGCTTAGGTGCGAGGACTGGCTACAATGAGCAGTTCTTC | CASSLGARTGYNEQFF
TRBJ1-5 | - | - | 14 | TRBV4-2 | TGTGCCAGCAGCCAATCAGGGGGCAATCAGCCCCAGCATTTT | CASSQSGGNQPQHF
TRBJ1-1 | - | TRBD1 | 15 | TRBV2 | TGTGCCAGCAGGCTTCGGACAGGGATTAACACTGAAGCTTTCTTT | CASRLRTGINTEAFF
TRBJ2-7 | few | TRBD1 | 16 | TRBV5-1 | TGCGCCAGCAGCTTGAGGGCGGGACAGGGGTCCTACGAGCAGTACTTC | CASSLRAGQGSYEQYF